In its sample, the clone carrying this T cell receptor (beta chain) was seen many times. Its antigen is unknown. Investigators reverse transcribed all isolated RNA, so they sequenced expressed TCRB transcripts. Using immunoSEQ multiplex PCR, the repertoire was profiled, and TCRdb retains in-frame clones only, with some absent. The sample yields about 320,000 clones, 12% to 15% seen once. The sample belongs to a study of beta chain features in type 1 diabetes. Study-wide results and caveats: Fewer insertions but more deletions were seen at VDJ junctions in type 1 diabetes patients. Compared with healthy donors, patients appeared to share more similar naive, central memory and regulatory TCRB repertoires.

The CDR3 loop spans 16 amino acids. Trimming pared 4 bases from V and 1 base from J, leaving 13 bases between. Germline assignment: CDR1 KGHSH and CDR2 LQKENI. The genes are TRBV18 and TRBJ2-2; D uncertain. The source of this sequence is a man younger than 40 in good health. Sequenced material: central memory CD4+ T cells from blood. CDR3 loop: CASSRVGGWNTGELFF. The CDR3 DNA sequence: TGTGCCAGCTCACGCGTAGGCGGATGGAACACCGGGGAGCTGTTTTTT.